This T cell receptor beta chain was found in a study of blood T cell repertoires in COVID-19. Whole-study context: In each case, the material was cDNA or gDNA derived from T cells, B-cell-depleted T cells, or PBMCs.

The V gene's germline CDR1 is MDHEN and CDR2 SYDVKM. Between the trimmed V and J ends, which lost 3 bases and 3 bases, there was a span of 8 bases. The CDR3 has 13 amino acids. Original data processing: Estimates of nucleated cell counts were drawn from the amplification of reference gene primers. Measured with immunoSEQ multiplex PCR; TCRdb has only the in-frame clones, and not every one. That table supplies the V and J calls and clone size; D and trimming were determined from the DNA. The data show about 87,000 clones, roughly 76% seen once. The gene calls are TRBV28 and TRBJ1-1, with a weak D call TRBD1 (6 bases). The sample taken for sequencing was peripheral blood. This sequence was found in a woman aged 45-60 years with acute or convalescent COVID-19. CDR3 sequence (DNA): TGTGCCAGCAGTTTTGGGGGCGACACTGAAGCTTTCTTT. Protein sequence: CASSFGGDTEAFF.